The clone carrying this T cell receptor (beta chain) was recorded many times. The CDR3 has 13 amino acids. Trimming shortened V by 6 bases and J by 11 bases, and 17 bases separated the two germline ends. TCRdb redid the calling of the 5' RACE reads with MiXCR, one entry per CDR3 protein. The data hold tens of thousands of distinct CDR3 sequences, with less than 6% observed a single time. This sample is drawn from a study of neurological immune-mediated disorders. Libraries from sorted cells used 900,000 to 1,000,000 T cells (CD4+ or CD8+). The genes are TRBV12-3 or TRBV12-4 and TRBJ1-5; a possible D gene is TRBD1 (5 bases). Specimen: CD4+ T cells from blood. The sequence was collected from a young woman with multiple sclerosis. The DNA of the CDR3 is TGTGCCAGCAGCCCGGGGGTCCGTGCAGCCCAGCATTTT. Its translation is CASSPGVRAAQHF.